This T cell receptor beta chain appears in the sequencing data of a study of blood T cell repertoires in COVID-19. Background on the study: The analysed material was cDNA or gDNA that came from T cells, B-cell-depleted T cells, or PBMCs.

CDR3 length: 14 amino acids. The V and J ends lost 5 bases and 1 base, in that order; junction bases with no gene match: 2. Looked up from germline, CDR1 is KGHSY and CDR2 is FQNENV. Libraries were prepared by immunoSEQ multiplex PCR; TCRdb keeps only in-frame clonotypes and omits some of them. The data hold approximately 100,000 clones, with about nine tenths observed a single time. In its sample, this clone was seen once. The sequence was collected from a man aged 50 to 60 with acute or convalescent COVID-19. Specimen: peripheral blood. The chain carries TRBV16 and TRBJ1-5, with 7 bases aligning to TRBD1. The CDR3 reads CASSSGQSNQPQHF. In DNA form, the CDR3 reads TGTGCCAGCAGCTCGGGACAGAGCAATCAGCCCCAGCATTTT.